This T cell receptor (beta chain) was documented in a study of regulatory T cells in long-lasting Graves disease. Construction of TCR beta libraries relied on iRepertoire HTBI primers and on Arm-PCR targeting CDR3 regions. MiXCR, applied by TCRdb to the multiplex PCR reads, yields one record per CDR3 protein. The sample contains fewer than 650,000 distinct CDR3 sequences, roughly 15% of which appear only once. The time point was: newly diagnosed GD, antithyroid drugs for less than 3 months. There was RNA extracted from PBMCs, and the TCR library was made from it. One endocrinology department in Xi'an, China, was where patients came from. Study findings and constraints: Segments TRBV28, TRBJ1-2 and TRBJ2-5 showed preferential usage in persistent disease. Persistent patients had a count of shared public clonotypes (around 2,700) that exceeded that of new patients (approximately 1,000).

Germline V lookup: CDR1 SNHLY, CDR2 FYNNEI. The CDR3 covers 13 residues. The V and J ends lost 6 bases and 6 bases respectively, with 15 bases between them. In the case of this clonotype: As yet, its antigen is unknown.

In addition, the sample was reused for a study of T cells in Graves' hyperthyroidism and ophthalmopathy.

This sample comprised peripheral blood mononuclear cells (PBMCs), obtained at new diagnosis, from a patient treated with antithyroid drugs. The receptor was isolated from a man in his late teens or twenties with Graves disease. The genes are TRBV2 and TRBJ2-7; the D gene could be TRBD1 or TRBD2 (5 bases each). The CDR3 DNA is TGTGCCAGCAGAGGGGACCCAGGGCGCGAGCAGTACTTC. Encoded protein: CASRGDPGREQYF.